One and the same sample provided the 29 T cell receptor beta chains below, sequenced in a study of sequential checkpoint blockade in melanoma. The treatment was: randomized to nivolumab then ipilimumab (arm A) or the reverse (arm B). The method was immunoSEQ multiplex PCR; TCRdb's version includes in-frame clones alone and lacks a portion of them. The sample has fewer than 15,000 clones, less than 75% seen once. Here the sequenced sample was CD8+ T cells sorted from blood (inferred from file names), taken from a patient given nivolumab and ipilimumab in sequence. The origin of the receptors is a human donor with melanoma.

There are a few counts of this clone. The V gene is TRBV9, the J gene TRBJ1-1; 9 nucleotides match TRBD1. The CDR3 spans 14 residues. The germline V gene encodes CDR1 SGDLS and CDR2 YYNGEE. With 3 bases clipped from V and 3 bases from J, the junction kept 3 bases outside the gene matches. The CDR3 DNA follows: TGTGCCAGCAGCGCTTGGGACAGGGACACTGAAGCTTTCTTT. Encoded protein: CASSAWDRDTEAFF.

This chain connects TRBV30 to TRBJ2-5, with TRBD1 as a possible D gene (5 bases). The germline gives CDR1 GTSNPN, CDR2 SVGIG (reference sequence). The CDR3 extends over 12 amino acids. V was trimmed by 5 bases and J by 6 bases, leaving 13 bases between them. In nucleotides, the CDR3 is TGTGCCTGGCATGGGGCCGGCAAGACCCAGTACTTC. Its protein product is CAWHGAGKTQYF. Complete variable domain (other parts from reference TRBV30 and TRBJ2-5): SQTIHQWPATLVQPVGSPLSLECTVEGTSNPNLYWYRQAAGRGLQLLFYSVGIGQISSEVPQNLSASRPQDRQFILSSKKLLLSDSGFYLCAWHGAGKTQYFGPGTRLLVL.

This chain connects TRBV27 to TRBJ2-5; TRBD1 agrees at 7 bases. The ends lost 6 bases at V and 6 bases at J; junction bases unmatched: 7. The CDR3 length is 13 residues. Germline-derived CDR1 and CDR2 are MNHEY and SMNVEV (reference sequence). The CDR3 DNA reads as TGTGCCAGCAGCAAACAGGGGACACAGACCCAGTACTTC. It codes for CASSKQGTQTQYF.

The V and J genes are TRBV6-5 and TRBJ1-4, with 7 positions matching TRBD1. The CDR3 extends over 14 amino acids. Germline V gene lookup returns CDR1 MNHEY and CDR2 SVGAGI. After removal of 5 bases from V and 8 bases from J, the junction contained 8 bases not matched to a gene. Here the CDR3 DNA reads TGTGCCAGCAGTCCTGGACAGGAGGAAGAAAAACTGTTTTTT. It translates to CASSPGQEEEKLFF.

The V gene is TRBV6-7, the J gene TRBJ1-1; D may be TRBD1 (6 bases). TRBV6-7 is an ORF; its function is uncertain. The CDR3 has 17 residues. The germline V and J ends were trimmed by 5 bases and 5 bases, with 24 bases remaining between them. The CDR3 loop is CASSPRGQTKHRTEAFF. In nucleotides, the CDR3 is TGTGCCAGCAGTCCTCGAGGACAGACTAAACATAGGACTGAAGCTTTCTTT.

The chain has TRBV19 and TRBJ2-5, with D maybe TRBD2 (5 bases). The germline V gene has CDR1 LNHDA and CDR2 SQIVND (reference sequence). Trimming cost V 3 bases and J 2 bases, with 7 bases left between them. The CDR3 is made up of 13 amino acids. The chain's CDR3 is CASSIGVQETQYF. CDR3 DNA sequence: TGTGCCAGTAGTATCGGGGTTCAAGAGACCCAGTACTTC.

The sample holds one count of this clone. V and J are TRBV9 and TRBJ2-5; 8 bases match TRBD2. The tail of the sequence fits TRBJ2-7 better, so the J call may be wrong. CDR1 SGDLS and CDR2 YYNGEE come from the germline V gene. This CDR3 is built from 15 residues. CDR3 sequence: CASSPGLAGINEQYF. The CDR3 nucleotides read TGTGCCAGCAGCCCCGGATTAGCGGGGATCAACGAGCAGTACTTC.

The V and J genes are TRBV28 and TRBJ1-1; D might be TRBD1 (5 bases). This CDR3 is built from 16 residues. V was shortened by 2 bases and J by 1 base, with 14 bases between the two germline ends. Germline loops: CDR1 MDHEN, CDR2 SYDVKM. CDR3 nucleotide sequence: TGTGCCAGCAGTTTAAGGTTTGGGCAGGGGAACACTGAAGCTTTCTTT. It encodes CASSLRFGQGNTEAFF.

This clone came up once. This chain connects TRBV5-1 to TRBJ2-7, with TRBD1 identical over 9 bases. The germline gives CDR1 SGHRS, CDR2 YFSETQ. After removal of 2 bases from V and 7 bases from J, the junction contained 4 bases not matched to a gene. The CDR3 spans 13 residues. The CDR3 is CASSFGTGREQYF. The CDR3 coding sequence is TGCGCCAGCAGCTTCGGGACAGGGAGAGAGCAGTACTTC.

The J gene is TRBJ2-7, the V gene TRBV2; unclear D gene. Trimming removed 4 bases from V and 1 base from J, with 8 bases in between. The CDR3 loop spans 13 amino acids. The germline V gene has CDR1 SNHLY and CDR2 FYNNEI. DNA of the CDR3: TGTGCCAGCAGTGGCAGTGCTTCCTACGAGCAGTACTTC. Encoded protein: CASSGSASYEQYF.

The rearrangement uses TRBV6-1 and TRBJ2-1; tentative D call: TRBD1 (5 bases). Germline assignment: CDR1 MNHNS and CDR2 SASEGT. The CDR3 consists of 12 residues. V shed 6 bases and J shed 4 bases, with 7 bases lying between them. CDR3: CASSRAYNEQFF. DNA for the CDR3: TGTGCCAGCAGCAGGGCTTACAATGAGCAGTTCTTC.

The chain links TRBV7-9 to TRBJ2-2; D perhaps matches TRBD1 (5 bases). The CDR3 runs 12 residues. The germline V and J ends were trimmed by 6 bases and 8 bases, with 10 bases remaining between them. Germline-derived CDR1 and CDR2 are SEHNR and FQNEAQ (reference sequence). The CDR3 sequence: CASRGALGELFF. The CDR3 nucleotides read TGTGCCAGCAGAGGGGCACTGGGGGAGCTGTTTTTT.

The J gene is TRBJ1-3, the V gene TRBV7-9; 7 bases align to TRBD1. CDR3 size: 13 residues. Germline CDR1 SEHNR, CDR2 FQNEAQ (reference sequence). V was clipped by 5 bases and J by 5 bases; unmatched bases: 3. The CDR3 spells CASSGDSRNTIYF. The CDR3 DNA is TGTGCCAGCAGCGGGGACAGCAGAAACACCATATATTTT.

This chain links TRBV4-2 with TRBJ2-7; TRBD1 matches 11 bases. The CDR3 is 15 residues long. Germline CDR1 reads LGHNA; CDR2 reads YNFKEQ. V shed 5 bases, J shed 4 bases, and the junction held 7 bases outside the gene matches. CDR3 in DNA: TGTGCCAGCAGCTCGCCGGACAGGGGGCTATACGAGCAGTACTTC. Its protein product is CASSSPDRGLYEQYF.

This chain links TRBV6-6 with TRBJ2-7; D is perhaps TRBD2 (5 bases). Germline V gene data show CDR1 as MNHNY and CDR2 as SVGAGI (reference sequence). Between the trimmed V and J ends, which lost 2 bases and 9 bases, there was a span of 11 bases. The CDR3 loop spans 12 amino acids. The CDR3 DNA sequence: TGTGCCAGCAGTTACGAACGGGGTGGGCAGTACTTC. This codes for CASSYERGGQYF.

The CDR3 here is CASSFNSYEQYF. For the CDR3, the DNA is TGCGCCAGCAGCTTCAACTCCTACGAGCAGTACTTC. V usage is TRBV5-1 and J usage is TRBJ2-5; no clear D. With the DNA end fitting TRBJ2-7 better, the J assignment may be wrong. Germline V gene lookup returns CDR1 SGHRS and CDR2 YFSETQ. This CDR3 spans 12 amino acids.

This rearrangement joins TRBV7-8 to TRBJ2-7, with 9 bases matching TRBD2. The J segment lost 6 bases and the V segment lost 5 bases, leaving 11 bases of the junction unmatched. This CDR3 spans 15 amino acids. In germline, CDR1 is SGHVS, CDR2 FQNEAQ. The CDR3 coding sequence is TGTGCCAGCAGCCAATCGGCGGGGGGGACCCGCGAGCAGTACTTC. It translates to CASSQSAGGTREQYF.

The gene calls are TRBV13 and TRBJ2-7; 9 nucleotides match TRBD1. Germline CDR1 PRHDT, CDR2 FYEKMQ (reference sequence). J lost 5 bases, V lost 0 bases, and 5 bases had no gene match. The length of the CDR3 is 15 residues. CDR3 sequence: CASSLGGTGRHEQYF. The CDR3, as DNA: TGTGCCAGCAGCTTAGGAGGGACAGGGAGGCACGAGCAGTACTTC.

This chain joins TRBV11-2 and TRBJ2-7, with 7 bases matching TRBD2. With 4 bases clipped from V and 3 bases from J, the junction kept 6 bases outside the gene matches. The CDR3 runs to 14 residues. Looked up from germline, CDR1 is SGHAT and CDR2 is FQNNGV. The chain's CDR3 is CASSSDGGNYEQYF. CDR3 bases: TGTGCCAGCAGCTCGGACGGGGGGAACTACGAGCAGTACTTC.

The chain uses TRBV7-3 and TRBJ2-1; TRBD2 agrees at 11 bases. Germline assignment: CDR1 SGHTA and CDR2 FQGTGA. The V segment lost 5 bases and the J segment 4 bases; nucleotides outside the gene matches: 4. This CDR3 region has 15 residues. This chain's CDR3 is CASSPRTSGYNEQFF. CDR3 in DNA: TGTGCCAGCAGCCCAAGGACTAGCGGGTACAATGAGCAGTTCTTC. Looking up the rest from reference TRBV7-3 and TRBJ2-1 gives the full variable domain: GAGVSQTPSNKVTEKGKYVELRCDPISGHTALYWYRQSLGQGPEFLIYFQGTGAADDSGLPNDRFFAVRPEGSVSTLKIQRTERGDSAVYLCASSPRTSGYNEQFFGPGTRLTVL.

The V call is TRBV9, the J call TRBJ2-2, with 8 nucleotides matching TRBD1. The CDR3 loop spans 17 amino acids. The ends lost 0 bases at V and 2 bases at J; junction bases unmatched: 6. Per germline, CDR1 SGDLS and CDR2 YYNGEE. CDR3 amino acids: CASSVGGDRGNTGELFF. The CDR3 DNA reads TGTGCCAGCAGCGTAGGTGGAGACAGGGGCAACACCGGGGAGCTGTTTTTT.

The table lists this clone with a few counts. The chain uses TRBV11-2 and TRBJ1-1; D not resolved. There are 14 residues in the CDR3. V lost 6 bases, J lost 1 base, and 12 bases lay in between. Germline V gene lookup returns CDR1 SGHAT and CDR2 FQNNGV. Written as DNA, the CDR3 is TGTGCCAGCAGGGCCTGGGAGTCGAACACTGAAGCTTTCTTT. This sequence encodes CASRAWESNTEAFF. Together with reference TRBV11-2 and TRBJ1-1, the CDR3 gives the full variable domain: EAGVAQSPRYKIIEKRQSVAFWCNPISGHATLYWYQQILGQGPKLLIQFQNNGVVDDSQLPKDRFSAERLKGVDSTLKIQPAKLEDSAVYLCASRAWESNTEAFFGQGTRLTVV.

The CDR3 nucleotides read TGTGCCAGCGCCTTGGGACAGGGGTGGGATGAGCAGTTCTTC. Translation: CASALGQGWDEQFF. The chain has TRBV7-9 and TRBJ2-1; the match to TRBD1 covers 10 bases. CDR1 SEHNR and CDR2 FQNEAQ come from the germline V gene (reference sequence). V shed 8 bases and J 8 bases; nucleotides not matched to a gene: 9. This CDR3 region has 14 residues.

The rearrangement links TRBV7-7 to TRBJ2-3, with 11 bases that match TRBD2. Germline trimming cut 5 bases from V and 1 base from J; bases unmatched to any gene: 2. This CDR3 contains 15 residues. CDR1 SSHAT and CDR2 FNYEAQ come from the germline V gene (reference sequence). The CDR3 sequence is CASSLTSGGTDTQYF. CDR3 sequence (DNA): TGTGCCAGCAGCCTGACTAGCGGGGGCACAGATACGCAGTATTTT.

V is TRBV7-3 and J is TRBJ2-5; 7 bases map to TRBD2. TRBJ2-7 matches the DNA end more closely, so the J call is doubtful. CDR1 SGHTA and CDR2 FQGTGA come from the germline V gene. The CDR3 loop spans 15 amino acids. The CDR3 sequence: CASSLTVAGVGEQYF. The CDR3 DNA reads as TGTGCCAGCAGCTTAACGGTGGCGGGAGTAGGCGAGCAGTACTTC.

The genes are TRBV4-3 and TRBJ2-7, with 7 bases lining up with TRBD1. This CDR3 spans 15 amino acids. The V and J ends lost 5 bases and 2 bases, in that order; junction bases with no gene match: 9. Germline V CDR1 and CDR2: LGHNA, YSLEER. This CDR3 is CASSSKYGTAYEQYF. The CDR3 nucleotides read TGCGCCAGCAGCAGTAAATATGGGACAGCCTACGAGCAGTACTTC.

The rearrangement links TRBV6-1 to TRBJ1-5; no clear D. CDR1 and CDR2 from the germline V gene are MNHNS and SASEGT. V lost 6 bases, J lost 4 bases, and 13 bases lay in between. The CDR3 has 14 residues. The CDR3 DNA is TGTGCCAGCAGACCTGGACTGGGGAATCAGCCCCAGCATTTT. This encodes CASRPGLGNQPQHF.

V is TRBV7-8 and J is TRBJ1-4; D perhaps matches TRBD1 (5 bases). The ends were cut back, 4 bases at V and 3 bases at J, with 12 bases in the middle. This CDR3 has 15 residues. Germline-derived CDR1 and CDR2 are SGHVS and FQNEAQ. CDR3 DNA: TGTGCCAGCAGCTCCGGAGGGGCAGCTAATGAAAAACTGTTTTTT. This translates into CASSSGGAANEKLFF.

The V gene is TRBV28, the J gene TRBJ2-7; perhaps TRBD1 as D (6 bases). V was trimmed by 6 bases and J by 3 bases, leaving 18 bases between them. The CDR3 has 15 amino acids. The V gene's germline CDR1 is MDHEN and CDR2 SYDVKM. CDR3 DNA: TGTGCCAGCAGCTCCCCAGGACAGAGGGGCTACGAGCAGTACTTC. Residues: CASSSPGQRGYEQYF.